Detailed here is one TCR beta chain. The target antigen is unknown. It was with a sample-barcoded 5' primer and a J-beta primer mix that a second PCR of roughly 7 to 12 cycles was run. Each cDNA molecule received a tag from a template-switch adaptor that had 12 random nucleotides. TCRdb processed the 5' RACE reads anew with MiXCR; each CDR3 protein has one entry. The table includes 700,000 to 850,000 distinct CDR3 sequences, 40% to 65% detected once. This record comes from a study of blood T cells in healthy people across ages. Study findings and constraints: Both naive CD4+ cell counts and diversity were greater in long-lived donors than in aged donors. One million T cells yielded diversity estimates that were considered underestimates.

Germline V gene sequence: CDR1 MNHEY, CDR2 SMNVEV (reference sequence). This CDR3 region has 14 residues. Trimming removed 6 bases from V and 6 bases from J, with 18 bases in between. This chain joins TRBV27 and TRBJ2-7; TRBD2 might be the D (6 bases). Sequencing used blood. This clonotype was obtained from an elderly man in good health. In DNA form, the CDR3 reads TGTGCCAGCAGGCGGGGCGAGCCCCTCGGCGAGCAGTACTTC. Amino acids: CASRRGEPLGEQYF.